Described below is a single T cell receptor (beta chain) sequence and its context. Its target is not known. CDR1 is SEHNR and CDR2 is FQNEAQ in the germline V gene (reference sequence). CDR3 size: 16 residues. The V end was cut by 0 bases, the J end by 1 base, with 11 bases between. The data are from a study of post-analysis software for immune sequencing data. Overall study results and limits: When patients were compared with controls, five TRBV segments were more frequent, TRBV5-6, TRBV5-1 and TRBV20-1 among them.

Included in the TCR beta cDNA libraries were unique molecular identifiers. TCRdb passed the PCR reads through MiXCR, listing each CDR3 protein once. The table shows about 570,000 distinct CDR3 sequences, with around 36% occurring only once. J is TRBJ2-3 and V is TRBV7-9, with D possibly called TRBD1 or TRBD2 (6 bases each). The clonotype originates from a girl aged 2-17 years with multiple sclerosis. Sequenced material: blood. CDR3 in amino acids: CASSLAVGGRTDTQYF. Here the CDR3 DNA reads TGTGCCAGCAGCTTAGCGGTTGGGGGGCGCACAGATACGCAGTATTTT. The variable domain in full, completed from reference TRBV7-9 and TRBJ2-3, reads DTGVSQNPRHKITKRGQNVTFRCDPISEHNRLYWYRQTLGQGPEFLTYFQNEAQLEKSRLLSDRFSAERPKGSFSTLEIQRTEQGDSAMYLCASSLAVGGRTDTQYFGPGTRLTVL.